What follows are 4 T cell receptor beta chains derived from one specimen sequenced in a study of shared clonotypes between healthy human individuals. Generated by immunoSEQ multiplex PCR, the TCRdb table keeps only in-frame clones and is missing some. The sample consists of millions of clones, roughly 94% of them appearing once. Sequences were obtained from naive CD4+ T cells sorted from blood. Subset of the sample: CD45RA+ positively selected. These receptors were collected from a man younger than 35 in good health.

Only one count was recorded for this clone. The chain links TRBV7-2 to TRBJ2-7; TRBD1 might be the D (6 bases). The CDR3 spans 12 residues. V lost 1 base and J 7 bases, leaving 8 bases between the germline ends. CDR1 and CDR2 (germline): SGHTA, FQGNSA. The CDR3 loop is CASSLVDREQYF. The CDR3 nucleotides are TGTGCCAGCAGCTTAGTTGACAGGGAGCAGTACTTC. The variable domain in full, with the rest retrieved from reference TRBV7-2 and TRBJ2-7, is GAGVSQSPSNKVTEKGKDVELRCDPISGHTALYWYRQSLGQGLEFLIYFQGNSAPDKSGLPSDRFSAERTGGSVSTLTIQRTQQEDSAVYLCASSLVDREQYFGPGTRLTVT.

In its sample, this clone was seen once. V gene TRBV7-2 combines with J gene TRBJ2-3, with D maybe TRBD2 (5 bases). Between the trimmed V and J ends, which lost 3 bases and 4 bases, there was a span of 17 bases. Germline CDR1 SGHTA, CDR2 FQGNSA. This CDR3 has 16 amino acids. CDR3 sequence: CASSFGTGLRADTQYF. CDR3 DNA: TGTGCCAGCAGCTTTGGTACGGGCCTGAGGGCAGATACGCAGTATTTT.

A few counts support this clone. The rearrangement uses TRBV13 and TRBJ2-1; 11 bases are a match to TRBD2. Trimming cost V 5 bases and J 3 bases; bases outside gene matches: 3. Germline-derived CDR1 and CDR2 are PRHDT and FYEKMQ (reference sequence). This CDR3 has 15 amino acids. CDR3: CASSVGLADYNEQFF. The CDR3, as DNA: TGTGCCAGCAGCGTGGGACTAGCGGACTACAATGAGCAGTTCTTC.

DNA for the CDR3: TGTGCCAGTAGTATGAGGACTAGCGGGGGGGCGAAAATGGAGACCCAGTACTTC. It specifies CASSMRTSGGAKMETQYF. V and J are TRBV19 and TRBJ2-5, with 15 positions matching TRBD2. Germline CDR1 is LNHDA and CDR2 is SQIVND (reference sequence). The trim removed 3 bases at V and 5 bases at J, leaving 10 bases unmatched. The CDR3 totals 18 residues.